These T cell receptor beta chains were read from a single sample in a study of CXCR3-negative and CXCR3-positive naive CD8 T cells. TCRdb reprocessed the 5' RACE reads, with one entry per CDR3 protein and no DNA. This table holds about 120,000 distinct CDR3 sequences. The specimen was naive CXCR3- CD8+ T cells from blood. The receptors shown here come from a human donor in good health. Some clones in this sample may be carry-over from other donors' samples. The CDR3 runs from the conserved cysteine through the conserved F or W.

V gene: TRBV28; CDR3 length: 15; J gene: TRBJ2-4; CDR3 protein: CATSSPPGGKNIQYF
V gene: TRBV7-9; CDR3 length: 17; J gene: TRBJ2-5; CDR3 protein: CASSLVASGKSQETQYF
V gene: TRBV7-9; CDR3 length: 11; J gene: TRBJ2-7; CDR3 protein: CASSLKEEQYF
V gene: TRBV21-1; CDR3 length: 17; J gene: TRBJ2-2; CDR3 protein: CASSKVRGTLAVGELFF
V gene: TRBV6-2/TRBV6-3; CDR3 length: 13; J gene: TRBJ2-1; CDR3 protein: CASSYSGDNEQFF
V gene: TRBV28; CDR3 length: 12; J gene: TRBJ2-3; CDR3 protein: CASSRGLYTQYF
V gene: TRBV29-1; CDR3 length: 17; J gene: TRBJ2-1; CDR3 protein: CSAHPGLAFSSYNEQFF
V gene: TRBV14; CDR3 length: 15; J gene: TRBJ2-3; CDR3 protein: CASSLYRTGPDTQYF
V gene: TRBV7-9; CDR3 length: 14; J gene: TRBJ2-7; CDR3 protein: CASSEYAGTSEQYF
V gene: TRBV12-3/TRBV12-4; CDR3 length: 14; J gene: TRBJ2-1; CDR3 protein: CASLWRGAHNKQFF
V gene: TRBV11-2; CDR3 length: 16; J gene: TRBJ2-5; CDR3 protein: CASSLTPDFLQETQYF